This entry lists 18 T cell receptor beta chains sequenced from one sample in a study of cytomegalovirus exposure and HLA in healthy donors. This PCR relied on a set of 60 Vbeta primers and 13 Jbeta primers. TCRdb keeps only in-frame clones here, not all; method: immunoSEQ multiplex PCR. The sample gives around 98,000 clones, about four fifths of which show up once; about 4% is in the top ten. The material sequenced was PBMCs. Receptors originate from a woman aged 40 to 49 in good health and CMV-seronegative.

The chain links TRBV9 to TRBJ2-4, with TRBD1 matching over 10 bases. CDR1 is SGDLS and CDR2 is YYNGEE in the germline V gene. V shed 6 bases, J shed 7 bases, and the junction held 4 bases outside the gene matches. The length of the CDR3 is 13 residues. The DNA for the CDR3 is TGTGCCAGCACCTCGGGACAGGGGAACATTCAGTACTTC. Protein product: CASTSGQGNIQYF.

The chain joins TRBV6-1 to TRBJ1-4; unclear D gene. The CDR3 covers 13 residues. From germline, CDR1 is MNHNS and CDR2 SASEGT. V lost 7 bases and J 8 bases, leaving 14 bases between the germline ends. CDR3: CASITDPWEKLFF. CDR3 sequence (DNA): TGTGCCAGCATTACAGACCCCTGGGAAAAACTGTTTTTT.

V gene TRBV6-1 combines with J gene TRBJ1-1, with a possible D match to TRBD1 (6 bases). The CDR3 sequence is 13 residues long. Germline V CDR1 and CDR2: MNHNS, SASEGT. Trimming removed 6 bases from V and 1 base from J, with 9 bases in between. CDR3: CASRPTGNTEAFF. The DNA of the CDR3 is TGTGCCAGCAGGCCGACAGGGAACACTGAAGCTTTCTTT.

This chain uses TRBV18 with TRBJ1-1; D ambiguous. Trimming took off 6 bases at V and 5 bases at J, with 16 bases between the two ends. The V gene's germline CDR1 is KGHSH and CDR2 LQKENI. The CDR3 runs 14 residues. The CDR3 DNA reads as TGTGCCAGCTCGCCCAGCCGGGTTTCGACTGAAGCTTTCTTT. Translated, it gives CASSPSRVSTEAFF.

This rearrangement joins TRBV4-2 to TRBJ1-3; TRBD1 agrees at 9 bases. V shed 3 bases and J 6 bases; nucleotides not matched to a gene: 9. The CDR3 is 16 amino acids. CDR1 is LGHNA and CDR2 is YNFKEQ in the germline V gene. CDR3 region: CASSQDSQGAPNTIYF. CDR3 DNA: TGTGCCAGCAGCCAGGACTCACAGGGGGCCCCAAACACCATATATTTT.

The CDR3 sequence: CASSTGGRTEAFF. In DNA, the CDR3 is TGTGCCAGCAGCACAGGGGGTCGGACTGAAGCTTTCTTT. The J gene is TRBJ1-1, the V gene TRBV7-2; the match to TRBD1 covers 8 bases. The length of the CDR3 is 13 residues. In germline, CDR1 is SGHTA, CDR2 FQGNSA. V was clipped by 5 bases and J by 5 bases; unmatched bases: 4.

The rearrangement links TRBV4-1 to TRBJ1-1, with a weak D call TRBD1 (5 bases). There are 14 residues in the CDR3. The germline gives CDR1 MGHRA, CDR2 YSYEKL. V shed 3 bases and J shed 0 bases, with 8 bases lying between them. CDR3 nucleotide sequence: TGCGCCAGCAGCCAGGGGGGGGTGAACACTGAAGCTTTCTTT. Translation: CASSQGGVNTEAFF.

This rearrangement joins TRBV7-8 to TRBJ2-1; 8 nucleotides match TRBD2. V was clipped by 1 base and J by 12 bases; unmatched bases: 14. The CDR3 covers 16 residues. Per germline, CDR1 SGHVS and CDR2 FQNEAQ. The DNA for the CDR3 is TGTGCCAGCAGCTTAGATCGTCTAGCGGGTCCCTCAGGGCAGTTCTTC. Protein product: CASSLDRLAGPSGQFF.

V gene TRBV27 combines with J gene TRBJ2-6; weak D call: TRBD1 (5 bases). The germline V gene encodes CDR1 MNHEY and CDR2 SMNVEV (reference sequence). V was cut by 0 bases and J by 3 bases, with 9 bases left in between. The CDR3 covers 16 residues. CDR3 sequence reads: CASSLSIGVGANVLTF. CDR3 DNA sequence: TGTGCCAGCAGTTTATCGATAGGGGTTGGGGCCAACGTCCTGACTTTC.

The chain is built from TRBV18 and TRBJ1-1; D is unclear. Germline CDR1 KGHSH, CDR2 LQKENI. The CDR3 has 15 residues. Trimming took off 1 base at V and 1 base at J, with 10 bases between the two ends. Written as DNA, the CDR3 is TGTGCCAGCTCACCACGGGTCCCGGGGAACACTGAAGCTTTCTTT. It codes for CASSPRVPGNTEAFF.

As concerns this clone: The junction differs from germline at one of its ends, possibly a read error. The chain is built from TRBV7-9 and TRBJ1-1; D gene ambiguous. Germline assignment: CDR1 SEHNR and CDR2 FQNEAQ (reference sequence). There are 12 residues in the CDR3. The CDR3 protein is CSSSPRDTEAFF. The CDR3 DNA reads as TGTTCCAGCAGCCCGCGGGACACTGAAGCTTTCTTT.

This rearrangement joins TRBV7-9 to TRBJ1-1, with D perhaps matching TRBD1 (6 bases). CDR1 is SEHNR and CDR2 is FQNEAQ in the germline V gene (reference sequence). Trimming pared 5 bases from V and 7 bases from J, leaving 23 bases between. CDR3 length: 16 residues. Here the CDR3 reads CASSRRDTTPENEAFF. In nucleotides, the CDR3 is TGTGCCAGCAGCCGTCGGGACACAACGCCCGAAAATGAAGCTTTCTTT. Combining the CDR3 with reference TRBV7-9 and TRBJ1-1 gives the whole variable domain DTGVSQNPRHKITKRGQNVTFRCDPISEHNRLYWYRQTLGQGPEFLTYFQNEAQLEKSRLLSDRFSAERPKGSFSTLEIQRTEQGDSAMYLCASSRRDTTPENEAFFGQGTRLTVV.

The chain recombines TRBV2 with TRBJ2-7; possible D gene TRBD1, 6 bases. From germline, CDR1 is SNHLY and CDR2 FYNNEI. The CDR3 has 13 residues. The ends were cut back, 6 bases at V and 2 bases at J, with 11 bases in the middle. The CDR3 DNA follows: TGTGCCAGCAGGTGGACAGTAACCTACGAGCAGTACTTC. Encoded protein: CASRWTVTYEQYF.

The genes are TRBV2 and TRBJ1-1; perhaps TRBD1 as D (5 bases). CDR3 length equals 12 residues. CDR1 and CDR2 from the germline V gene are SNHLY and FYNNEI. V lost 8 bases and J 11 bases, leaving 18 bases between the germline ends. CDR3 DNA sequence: TGTGCCAGCGTTCGATGGGGCCTAGGGGCTTTCTTT. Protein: CASVRWGLGAFF.

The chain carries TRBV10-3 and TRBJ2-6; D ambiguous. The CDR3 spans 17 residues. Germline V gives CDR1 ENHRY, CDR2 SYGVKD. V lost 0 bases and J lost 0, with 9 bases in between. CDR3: CAISESGPNSGANVLTF. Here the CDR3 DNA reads TGTGCCATCAGTGAGTCTGGGCCGAACTCTGGGGCCAACGTCCTGACTTTC.

CDR3 in DNA: TGTGCCAGCACCCCAGGGACAAACACCGGGGAGCTGTTTTTT. It specifies CASTPGTNTGELFF. The chain uses TRBV7-2 and TRBJ2-2, with D possibly TRBD1 on 6 matching bases. Germline lookup yields CDR1 SGHTA and CDR2 FQGNSA. The CDR3 runs to 14 residues. Deletions cut 7 bases from V and 2 bases from J, with 11 bases between.

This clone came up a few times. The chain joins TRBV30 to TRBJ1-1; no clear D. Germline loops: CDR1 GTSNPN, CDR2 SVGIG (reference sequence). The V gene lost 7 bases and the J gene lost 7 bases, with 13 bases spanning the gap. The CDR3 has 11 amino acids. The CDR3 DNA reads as TGTGCCTCCGTTTCGGAGAGTGAAGCTTTCTTT. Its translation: CASVSESEAFF.

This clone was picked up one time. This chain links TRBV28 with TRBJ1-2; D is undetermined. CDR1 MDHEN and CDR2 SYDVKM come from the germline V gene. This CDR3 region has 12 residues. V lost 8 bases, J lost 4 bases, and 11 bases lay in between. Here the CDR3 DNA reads TGTGCCAGCTCCTTCGGGAGCTATGGCTACACCTTC. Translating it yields CASSFGSYGYTF.